Shown below are 20 T cell receptor beta chains from a single sample sequenced in a study of spatial heterogeneity in lung cancer (dated by TCRdb to the late 2010s). Broader findings and caveats from the paper: A correlation was observed between the number of expanded intratumoral alpha and beta TCRs and the tumor nonsynonymous mutation count.

The sample's time point label is to be understood as: sample taken at primary tumor resection. Their target antigens are unknown. The method was 5' RACE. Data came from a NextSeq 500. TCRdb applied fastp at Q25 and MiXCR to the public reads, then kept only in-frame beta chains. When rows share a CDR3 protein, they turn into one entry using the most common DNA and genes. The sample includes roughly 9,200 distinct CDR3 sequences, with around 3% observed a single time. The top ten constitute roughly 15% of the sample. This material consisted of lung tumor tissue, taken at surgery. The receptors stem from a male donor with early-stage non-small cell lung cancer.

This clonotype was counted only a few times. The J gene is TRBJ1-2, the V gene TRBV7-2; 9 bases are shared with TRBD1. The V gene end was trimmed by 3 bases and the J gene end by 2 bases; junction bases not matched to a gene: 1. Per germline, CDR1 SGHTA and CDR2 FQGNSA. This CDR3 contains 14 residues. CDR3 amino acids: CASSLTGGNYGYTF. CDR3 in DNA: TGTGCCAGCAGCTTGACAGGGGGGAACTATGGCTACACCTTC.

This clonotype was counted at least ten times. The chain recombines TRBV5-1 with TRBJ1-1, with TRBD1 matching 7 bases. CDR1 and CDR2 from the germline V gene are SGHRS and YFSETQ. With 4 bases clipped from V and 0 bases from J, the junction kept 6 bases outside the gene matches. The CDR3 totals 15 residues. CDR3 amino acids: CASSPLGQLNTEAFF. Here the CDR3 DNA reads TGCGCCAGCAGCCCCCTGGGACAGTTGAACACTGAAGCTTTCTTT.

At least ten counts were recorded for this clonotype. The rearrangement uses TRBV12-3 or TRBV12-4 and TRBJ2-2; D is unresolved. The CDR3 runs to 12 residues. Trimming stripped 3 bases from V and 7 bases from J, with 6 bases between. CDR3 bases: TGTGCCAGCAGTTTGGAAGTCGGGGAGCTGTTTTTT. Translating it yields CASSLEVGELFF.

By sample share, this clonotype is medium-sized. This chain connects TRBV12-3 or TRBV12-4 to TRBJ2-3; 8 positions match TRBD2. J was trimmed by 3 bases and V by 6 bases; bases with no gene match: 20. This CDR3 comprises 19 residues. The DNA for the CDR3 is TGTGCCAGCAGCTTCCCCCCGGGACTAGGAAGGGGACTGACAGATACGCAGTATTTT. Amino acids: CASSFPPGLGRGLTDTQYF.

This clonotype was detected ten times or more. The chain has TRBV7-6 and TRBJ1-3, with D perhaps matching TRBD1 (5 bases). V was cut by 1 base and J by 4 bases, with 14 bases left in between. This CDR3 contains 16 residues. Germline V gives CDR1 SGHVS, CDR2 FNYEAQ. CDR3 sequence reads: CASSLGVQGSGNTIYF. The CDR3 bases are TGTGCCAGCAGCTTAGGAGTCCAGGGATCAGGAAACACCATATATTTT.

This clonotype is deemed medium-sized (0.01 to 0.1%). The chain combines TRBV4-1 with TRBJ2-1, with TRBD2 matching over 9 bases. The length of the CDR3 is 15 residues. The trim removed 3 bases at V and 4 bases at J, leaving 4 bases unmatched. Germline-derived CDR1 and CDR2 are MGHRA and YSYEKL. CDR3 DNA: TGCGCCAGCAGCCACCTAGCGGGACCATACAATGAGCAGTTCTTC. Protein sequence: CASSHLAGPYNEQFF.

This clonotype was seen many times. The chain combines TRBV4-3 with TRBJ1-1, with 10 positions matching TRBD1. With V trimmed by 3 bases and J by 6 bases, 4 bases remained unmatched. The length of the CDR3 is 14 residues. Germline V lookup: CDR1 LGHNA, CDR2 YSLEER. The CDR3 loop is CASSQGQGYPEAFF. The CDR3 DNA reads as TGCGCCAGCAGCCAGGGACAGGGGTACCCTGAAGCTTTCTTT.

This clonotype showed up many times. The V gene is TRBV12-3 or TRBV12-4, the J gene TRBJ2-1; the D call may be TRBD1 or TRBD2 (6 bases each). V dropped 6 bases and J dropped 8 bases, with 11 bases sitting between them. This CDR3 region has 12 residues. The CDR3 region has the DNA TGTGCCAGCAGAGAGGGGGGACATGAGCAGTTCTTC. This translates into CASREGGHEQFF.

This clonotype was observed at least ten times. This sequence joins TRBV28 and TRBJ1-6; possible D gene TRBD1, 6 bases. The CDR3 length is 15 residues. V lost 5 bases, J lost 9 bases, and 17 bases lay in between. Germline V gene data show CDR1 as MDHEN and CDR2 as SYDVKM. The CDR3 is CASSLRQAVTSPLHF. The CDR3 DNA sequence: TGTGCCAGCAGTCTCCGACAGGCGGTTACTTCACCCCTCCACTTT.

This clonotype was observed at least ten times. The chain links TRBV10-3 to TRBJ1-1; D gene uncertain. The CDR3 runs to 16 residues. Germline loops: CDR1 ENHRY, CDR2 SYGVKD. V shed 0 bases and J shed 1 base, with 12 bases lying between them. In DNA, the CDR3 is TGTGCCATCAGTGAGTCGCCCTTACAGAGGAACACTGAAGCTTTCTTT. It is translated as CAISESPLQRNTEAFF.

This clonotype was recorded at least ten times. This chain connects TRBV28 to TRBJ1-3; no definite D call. The CDR3 covers 14 residues. V lost 6 bases and J lost 1, with 10 bases in between. Germline values: CDR1 MDHEN, CDR2 SYDVKM. CDR3 DNA: TGTGCCAGCAGAGAAGGGAGTTCTGGAAACACCATATATTTT. This codes for CASREGSSGNTIYF. Looking up the rest from reference TRBV28 and TRBJ1-3 gives the full variable domain: DVKVTQSSRYLVKRTGEKVFLECVQDMDHENMFWYRQDPGLGLRLIYFSYDVKMKEKGDIPEGYSVSREKKERFSLILESASTNQTSMYLCASREGSSGNTIYFGEGSWLTVV.

Many counts were recorded for this clonotype. The chain has TRBV30 and TRBJ1-5; 7 nucleotides match TRBD1. Trimming cost V 1 base and J 4 bases; bases outside gene matches: 4. The CDR3 length is 14 residues. Germline V lookup: CDR1 GTSNPN, CDR2 SVGIG (reference sequence). CDR3 in DNA: TGTGCCTGGAGTGAGACAGGGATAAATCAGCCCCAGCATTTT. It codes for CAWSETGINQPQHF.

This clonotype was recorded at least ten times. This chain links TRBV6-5 with TRBJ2-5; a weak D match, TRBD1 (5 bases). Germline loops: CDR1 MNHEY, CDR2 SVGAGI. Trimming pared 6 bases from V and 4 bases from J, leaving 12 bases between. This CDR3 contains 13 residues. CDR3 sequence: CASRTQGGETQYF. CDR3 nucleotides: TGTGCCAGCAGAACGCAGGGCGGAGAGACCCAGTACTTC.

This clonotype was detected ten times or more. The chain carries TRBV7-3 and TRBJ2-1; D is perhaps TRBD1 (6 bases). CDR3 length: 15 residues. V was shortened by 4 bases and J by 5 bases, with 15 bases between the two germline ends. Germline V CDR1 and CDR2: SGHTA, FQGTGA. The CDR3 loop is CASSWDNPPHNEQFF. Here the CDR3 DNA reads TGTGCCAGCAGCTGGGACAATCCTCCCCACAATGAGCAGTTCTTC.

This clonotype was recorded many times. The chain is built from TRBV18 and TRBJ2-1; TRBD2 aligns across 7 bases. Losses at the gene ends were 4 bases for V and 4 bases for J; bases not matched to a gene: 1. The CDR3 spans 13 residues. Germline V lookup: CDR1 KGHSH, CDR2 LQKENI. CDR3 amino acids: CASSHGGYNEQFF. For the CDR3, the DNA is TGTGCCAGCTCACACGGGGGGTACAATGAGCAGTTCTTC.

This clonotype occurred many times. The rearrangement joins TRBV2 to TRBJ1-4; 8 nucleotides match TRBD1. CDR1 SNHLY and CDR2 FYNNEI come from the germline V gene. Germline trimming cut 6 bases from V and 6 bases from J; bases unmatched to any gene: 9. The CDR3 spans 15 residues. CDR3 region: CASRTNRGGDEKLFF. The CDR3 DNA follows: TGTGCCAGCAGAACGAACAGGGGGGGGGATGAAAAACTGTTTTTT.

This clonotype has a count of ten or more. J is TRBJ1-6 and V is TRBV20-1; 8 bases align to TRBD1. V shed 5 bases, J shed 0 bases, and the junction held 6 bases outside the gene matches. This CDR3 is built from 16 residues. In germline, CDR1 is DFQATT, CDR2 SNEGSKA (reference sequence). The DNA for the CDR3 is TGCAGTGCTTCTGGACAGGGACACTCCTATAATTCACCCCTCCACTTT. Translating gives CSASGQGHSYNSPLHF.

This clonotype was counted at least ten times. V is TRBV12-3 or TRBV12-4 and J is TRBJ1-2, with D possibly matching TRBD1 (5 bases). The V and J ends lost 5 bases and 8 bases respectively, with 15 bases between them. The CDR3 has 13 amino acids. The CDR3 DNA reads as TGTGCCAGCAGTCCCGGGACGGTTGTCGGCTACACCTTC. As protein: CASSPGTVVGYTF.

This clonotype was found many times. The CDR3 region is CAWSLPVTNTEAFF. DNA for the CDR3: TGTGCCTGGAGTCTACCAGTCACGAACACTGAAGCTTTCTTT. The V call is TRBV30, the J call TRBJ1-1; D is undetermined. There are 14 residues in the CDR3. The germline V and J ends were trimmed by 2 bases and 1 base, with 11 bases remaining between them. Germline V lookup: CDR1 GTSNPN, CDR2 SVGIG (reference sequence). Full variable domain (remainder filled in from reference TRBV30 and TRBJ1-1): SQTIHQWPATLVQPVGSPLSLECTVEGTSNPNLYWYRQAAGRGLQLLFYSVGIGQISSEVPQNLSASRPQDRQFILSSKKLLLSDSGFYLCAWSLPVTNTEAFFGQGTRLTVV.

This clonotype was seen repeatedly, ten times or more. V usage is TRBV12-3 or TRBV12-4 and J usage is TRBJ2-3; 8 bases are a match to TRBD2. The V and J ends lost 6 bases and 2 bases, in that order; junction bases with no gene match: 7. The CDR3 totals 15 residues. CDR3 DNA: TGTGCCAGCAGGATAGCGGGGTGGGACACAGATACGCAGTATTTT. Amino acids: CASRIAGWDTDTQYF.